This TCR beta chain was documented in a study of radiotherapy plus CTLA-4 blockade in lung cancer (dated 2018 in TCRdb). Concerning the study at large: Objective responses occurred in approximately 17% of enrolled patients, and about 30% achieved disease control.

Receptor amplification or capture employed the immunoSEQ multiplex PCR assay. Not all clones reach the TCRdb copy of this immuneACCESS table, which keeps in-frame sequences only. Checked studies attribute under half of the gap to unresolved V genes and leave the rest unexplained. In all, the sample holds about 36,000 clones, and roughly two thirds of those were seen once. The ten top clones hold roughly a tenth of the sample. The study tested focal radiation therapy combined with CTLA-4 blockade (ipilimumab) in patients with chemo-refractory metastatic non-small-cell lung cancer. As regards this clone: No cognate antigen has been identified for it. No base quality information exists; no much larger clone differs at one position.

General study outcomes and caveats: Increased serum interferon-beta after radiation, together with early dynamic changes in blood T cell clones, were reported to be the strongest predictors of response. After treatment with radiotherapy and ipilimumab, TCR clones that came from tumors expanded in the peripheral blood.

Including the terminal cysteine and phenylalanine, the CDR3 comprises 17 residues. Only the CDR3 DNA stays, 51 bases, in frame from base 1. The germline V and J ends show losses of 4 bases and 0 bases respectively, and no gene match explains 10 bases of the junction. The sample was peripheral blood, taken from a patient treated with radiotherapy plus ipilimumab. The chain is encoded by TRBV23-1 joined to TRBJ1-1; TRBD1 agrees with 8 junctional bases. TRBV23-1 is reported as an ORF; its role is uncertain. The sequence was obtained from a human donor with non-small cell lung cancer who had stable disease on radiotherapy plus ipilimumab. The sequence in DNA is TGCGCCAGCAGTCCGGTTGACAGGGGCGACATGAACACTGAAGCTTTCTTT. Its translation is CASSPVDRGDMNTEAFF.